This passage covers 31 T cell receptor beta chains from one sample sequenced in a study of metastatic and nonmetastatic thyroid tumors (TCRdb year 2020). Before undergoing thyroid surgery, none of the patients had been given any kind of treatment. The library was produced with PCR. Data came from an Illumina HiSeq 4000. TCRdb's own reprocessing of the public reads used fastp at Q25 and MiXCR and kept productive beta chains. The sample contains around 26,000 clones, 20% to 25% of them found a single time. 4% to 5.5% of the sample is in the top ten clones. The sample comprised adjacent normal tissue. The receptors were gathered from a female donor with papillary thyroid cancer or a benign thyroid nodule (not recorded which). Some clones in this sample may be carry-over from other donors' samples.

This clone was recorded at least ten times. This chain links TRBV6-1 with TRBJ2-3; D may be TRBD2 (6 bases). The CDR3 length is 15 residues. Germline CDR1 and CDR2: MNHNS and SASEGT. The V and J ends lost 1 base and 2 bases respectively, with 10 bases between them. The CDR3 DNA is TGTGCCAGCAGTGAAGATAGGGACTCCACAGATACGCAGTATTTT. This sequence encodes CASSEDRDSTDTQYF.

The rearrangement joins TRBV6-1 to TRBJ2-6; D is uncertain. V lost 3 bases, J lost 5 bases, and 20 bases lay in between. The length of the CDR3 is 18 residues. Germline CDR1 and CDR2: MNHNS and SASEGT. As DNA, the CDR3 is TGTGCCAGCAGTGACACACCAATAGGCCCTGTAAGGGCCAACGTCCTGACTTTC. This encodes CASSDTPIGPVRANVLTF.

This clone showed up just a few times. At one end the junction does not follow the germline gene, possibly because of a read error. The gene calls are TRBV2 and TRBJ2-5, with D uncertain. The CDR3 contains 11 residues. Per germline, CDR1 SNHLY and CDR2 FYNNEI. CDR3 DNA: TGTGCCAGCAGCATACTGACGGACCTAGTGTTC. Amino acid sequence: CASSILTDLVF.

Worth noting for this clone: Other DNA sequences in this specimen translate into the identical CDR3. This rearrangement joins TRBV30 to TRBJ2-2, with 8 bases fitting TRBD2. CDR3 length: 16 residues. Per the germline V gene, CDR1 is GTSNPN and CDR2 is SVGIG (reference sequence). The V gene end was trimmed by 2 bases and the J gene end by 11 bases; junction bases not matched to a gene: 16. The chain's CDR3 is CAWSPTGGRFTGELFF. The CDR3 DNA reads TGTGCCTGGAGTCCGACGGGAGGGAGGTTTACTGGCGAGCTGTTTTTT.

This clone was seen ten or more times. This rearrangement joins TRBV7-9 to TRBJ1-6, with 7 bases identical to TRBD1. V lost 5 bases to trimming and J lost 9 bases; unmatched junction nucleotides: 10. The CDR3 covers 15 residues. From germline, CDR1 is SEHNR and CDR2 FQNEAQ (reference sequence). The CDR3 DNA reads as TGTGCCAGCAGCCAGGAGGTAGCAGGGGGTTCACCCCTCCACTTT. Translation gives CASSQEVAGGSPLHF.

In its sample, this clone was seen many times. CDR3 sequence (DNA): TGTGCCAGCAGTGAATCGGCGGGAGGGCTGGAGACCCAGTACTTC. Protein sequence: CASSESAGGLETQYF. The rearrangement links TRBV6-1 to TRBJ2-5; 9 bases align to TRBD2. The germline V gene has CDR1 MNHNS and CDR2 SASEGT. The CDR3 length is 15 residues. Germline trimming cut 2 bases from V and 5 bases from J; bases unmatched to any gene: 6.

In this sample, this clone turned up many times. The sample holds other DNA sequences that translate to the same CDR3. The chain employs TRBV20-1 and TRBJ2-3; D may be TRBD1 or TRBD2 (6 bases each). CDR3 length: 14 amino acids. With 3 bases removed from V and 5 bases from J, the gap between germline ends came to 15 bases. Germline loops: CDR1 DFQATT, CDR2 SNEGSKA (reference sequence). The CDR3 DNA sequence: TGCAGTGCTAGGAAGGTCGGGGGCGGAGATACGCAGTATTTT. It is translated as CSARKVGGGDTQYF.

A few counts support this clone. An end of the junction does not agree with germline; a read error may underlie this. The chain links TRBV7-8 to TRBJ1-5, with D possibly being TRBD1 (6 bases). The germline CDR1 and CDR2 sequences are SGHVS and FQNEAQ. The CDR3 sequence is 17 residues long. The CDR3 spells CASSLDGGPNSNQPRHF. The CDR3 DNA sequence: TGTGCCAGCAGTTTAGATGGGGGCCCTAATAGCAATCAGCCCCGGCATTTT.

Many counts were recorded for this clone. V is TRBV29-1 and J is TRBJ1-2, with 8 bases matching TRBD1. V lost 5 bases to trimming and J lost 4 bases; unmatched junction nucleotides: 9. Germline CDR1 reads SQVTM; CDR2 reads ANQGSEA. This CDR3 is built from 14 residues. The DNA for the CDR3 is TGCAGCGTTTCGCAGGGGGCATCGAGCTATGGCTACACCTTC. Its protein product is CSVSQGASSYGYTF.

This clone was recorded at least ten times. V is TRBV6-1 and J is TRBJ2-5; D is perhaps TRBD1 (7 bases). Germline CDR1 reads MNHNS; CDR2 reads SASEGT. The CDR3 extends over 16 amino acids. V lost 5 bases and J lost 4, with 20 bases in between. The CDR3 coding sequence is TGTGCCAGCAGTCCCCCGGGACAGCGGGTCCGAGAGACCCAGTACTTC. Amino acids: CASSPPGQRVRETQYF.

A few counts support this clone. The chain carries TRBV6-5 and TRBJ2-1, with 8 bases lining up with TRBD2. V was pared by 4 bases and J by 6 bases, with 11 bases of the junction left unmatched. This CDR3 spans 16 amino acids. Germline-derived CDR1 and CDR2 are MNHEY and SVGAGI. The CDR3 DNA follows: TGTGCCAGCAGTTTCTCCGGGACTAGGCCCACCAATGAGCAGTTCTTC. This gives the protein CASSFSGTRPTNEQFF.

Many counts were recorded for this clone. This chain uses TRBV20-1 with TRBJ2-7; D is uncertain. The V and J ends lost 5 bases and 3 bases respectively, with 11 bases between them. Germline V gene sequence: CDR1 DFQATT, CDR2 SNEGSKA (reference sequence). The CDR3 loop spans 12 amino acids. In DNA, the CDR3 is TGCAGTGCTGCTGGGCTCTACTACGAGCAGTACTTC. This codes for CSAAGLYYEQYF.

This clone has a count of ten or more. The rearrangement joins TRBV20-1 to TRBJ2-3; 9 bases match TRBD2. Trimming cost V 7 bases and J 2 bases; bases outside gene matches: 1. The CDR3 consists of 12 residues. CDR1 and CDR2 (germline): DFQATT, SNEGSKA (reference sequence). The CDR3 DNA is TGCAGTGGGACTAGCGTCACAGATACGCAGTATTTT. This codes for CSGTSVTDTQYF.

This clone was counted many times. It may be a read error: a sequence one base away is much more abundant. The sample contains more than one DNA sequence encoding this CDR3. The chain carries TRBV5-1 and TRBJ1-6, with D hard to call. V was clipped by 4 bases and J by 11 bases, with 16 bases between them. CDR3 length: 14 amino acids. Germline-derived CDR1 and CDR2 are SGHRS and YFSETQ. The CDR3, as DNA: TGCGCCAGCAGCCTGGACGGGAAGGGTCCACCCCTCCACTTT. Translation: CASSLDGKGPPLHF.

This clone was observed a handful of times. One junction end disagrees with the germline gene, perhaps due to a read error. The chain couples TRBV27 to TRBJ2-7, with TRBD2 identical over 7 bases. Germline-derived CDR1 and CDR2 are MNHEY and SMNVEV (reference sequence). The CDR3 runs to 15 residues. The CDR3 protein is CASSLTSQSSYEQYF. CDR3 nucleotides: TGCGCCAGCAGCCTGACTAGCCAGAGCTCCTACGAGCAGTACTTC.

This clone has ten or more counts. The V call is TRBV19, the J call TRBJ2-1; D not resolved. Germline-derived CDR1 and CDR2 are LNHDA and SQIVND (reference sequence). The CDR3 extends over 13 amino acids. Trimming shortened V by 3 bases and J by 10 bases, and 13 bases separated the two germline ends. In DNA form, the CDR3 reads TGTGCCAGTAGTATGGGTCGACATGGAGAGCAGTTCTTC. Amino acids: CASSMGRHGEQFF.

Details on this clone: The junction does not match germline at one end; this may be a read error. This chain links TRBV6-2 or TRBV6-3 with TRBJ2-7; no clear D gene. Germline-derived CDR1 and CDR2 are MNHEY and SVGEGT. The CDR3 is 17 residues long. CDR3 in DNA: TGTGCCAGCAGGTCCGAGGATATTCTGACACACTCCTACGAGCAGTATTTC. This encodes CASRSEDILTHSYEQYF.

In its sample, this clone ranks as medium-sized. The chain combines TRBV27 with TRBJ2-7; D possibly corresponds to TRBD2 (6 bases). V was cut by 10 bases and J by 2 bases, with 12 bases left in between. The germline CDR1 and CDR2 sequences are MNHEY and SMNVEV (reference sequence). CDR3 length: 12 amino acids. The CDR3 reads CATGTPTYEQYF. The CDR3 DNA reads TGTGCCACCGGGACTCCTACCTACGAGCAGTACTTC.

The sample holds many counts of this clone. One end of the junction fails to match germline, which may point to a read error. The chain joins TRBV10-1 to TRBJ2-1, with 11 bases matching TRBD2. Germline loops: CDR1 WNHNN, CDR2 SYGVQD (reference sequence). CDR3 length: 12 amino acids. CDR3 sequence: CASKLAGDEQFF. In nucleotides, the CDR3 is TGCGCCAGCAAACTAGCGGGAGATGAACAGTTCTTC.

V usage is TRBV9 and J usage is TRBJ2-7; 12 positions agree with TRBD2. Per the germline V gene, CDR1 is SGDLS and CDR2 is YYNGEE. Losses at the gene ends were 6 bases for V and 6 bases for J; bases not matched to a gene: 7. CDR3 length: 14 residues. CDR3 sequence reads: CASNDGTSGSEQYF. The CDR3 DNA is TGTGCCAGCAACGACGGGACTAGCGGGTCCGAGCAGTACTTC.

The table lists this clone with many counts. The sample has other DNA sequences that encode this CDR3 too. V gene TRBV30 combines with J gene TRBJ1-6; a possible D gene is TRBD1 (5 bases). The CDR3 sequence is 15 residues long. V dropped 8 bases and J dropped 7 bases, with 21 bases sitting between them. Germline V gene lookup returns CDR1 GTSNPN and CDR2 SVGIG (reference sequence). The CDR3 DNA reads as TGTGCCGGATCCGCCCCAGGGATGAGGAATTCACCCCTCCACTTT. Its translation is CAGSAPGMRNSPLHF.

The V and J genes are TRBV5-6 and TRBJ2-7; possibly TRBD2 for D (6 bases). The germline V and J ends were trimmed by 1 base and 6 bases, with 17 bases remaining between them. There are 15 residues in the CDR3. Germline CDR1 SGHDT, CDR2 YYEEEE. The CDR3 DNA follows: TGTGCCAGCAGCTTGTTGGCGGCGGGACCTCGCGAGCAGTACTTC. It specifies CASSLLAAGPREQYF. Looking up the rest from reference TRBV5-6 and TRBJ2-7 gives the full variable domain: DAGVTQSPTHLIKTRGQQVTLRCSPKSGHDTVSWYQQALGQGPQFIFQYYEEEERQRGNFPDRFSGHQFPNYSSELNVNALLLGDSALYLCASSLLAAGPREQYFGPGTRLTVT.

There are many counts of this clone. The chain employs TRBV5-4 and TRBJ1-2; D perhaps matches TRBD1 (6 bases). Per germline, CDR1 SGHNT and CDR2 YYREEE (reference sequence). The CDR3 has 16 amino acids. The V gene lost 1 base and the J gene lost 8 bases, with 21 bases spanning the gap. CDR3 DNA sequence: TGTGCCAGCAGCTTGACCGGCTGGGGCAGGGGTGGGGGCTACACCTTC. Amino acid sequence: CASSLTGWGRGGGYTF. Full variable domain (missing parts from reference TRBV5-4 and TRBJ1-2): ETGVTQSPTHLIKTRGQQVTLRCSSQSGHNTVSWYQQALGQGPQFIFQYYREEENGRGNFPPRFSGLQFPNYSSELNVNALELDDSALYLCASSLTGWGRGGGYTFGSGTRLTVV.

In this sample, this clone is medium-sized. The chain has TRBV6-1 and TRBJ2-7; D is undetermined. V lost 5 bases, J lost 9 bases, and 11 bases lay in between. Germline V lookup: CDR1 MNHNS, CDR2 SASEGT. CDR3 length: 11 amino acids. Written as DNA, the CDR3 is TGTGCCAGCAGTCAACAAGGTCTGCAGTACTTC. The encoded protein is CASSQQGLQYF.

With regard to this clone: Being one base from a much bigger clone, this may be a read error. J is TRBJ1-4 and V is TRBV10-3; 7 nucleotides line up with TRBD1. Germline CDR1 reads ENHRY; CDR2 reads SYGVKD. CDR3 length: 12 residues. The CDR3 spells CVIGETGTQLLF. CDR3 nucleotide sequence: TGTGTCATCGGCGAGACAGGGACCCAACTGCTTTTT.

A few counts support this clone. A much larger clone differs by one base, so this may be a read error. The chain links TRBV3-1 to TRBJ2-4; D is unclear. This CDR3 spans 13 amino acids. CDR1 and CDR2 from the germline V gene are LGHDT and YNNKEL (reference sequence). The CDR3 sequence is CASSQGTVNIQDF. In nucleotides, the CDR3 is TGTGCCAGCAGCCAAGGCACGGTAAACATTCAGGACTTC.

Details on this clone: At one end, the junction sequence differs from germline, possibly due to a read error. In DNA, the CDR3 is TGCGCCAGCAGCCAAGATCTGGTAGGGGGCCGGAACACTAAAGCTTTCTTT. It is translated as CASSQDLVGGRNTKAFF. The genes are TRBV4-3 and TRBJ1-1, with 7 bases fitting TRBD1. The germline V gene has CDR1 LGHNA and CDR2 YSLEER. This CDR3 contains 17 residues.

This clone was recorded at least ten times. The genes are TRBV4-3 and TRBJ2-5; TRBD2 matches at 7 bases. This CDR3 has 16 amino acids. Germline V gene sequence: CDR1 LGHNA, CDR2 YSLEER. Trimming at V came to 0 bases and at J to 1 base, leaving 5 bases not matched to a gene. CDR3 sequence (DNA): TGCGCCAGCAGCCAAGAAGCCGCGGGAGTCCAAGAGACCCAGTACTTC. Its protein is CASSQEAAGVQETQYF.

This clone occurred many times. The chain has TRBV4-1 and TRBJ1-1; D is undetermined. Trimming cost V 1 base and J 2 bases, with 11 bases left between them. Germline CDR1 reads MGHRA; CDR2 reads YSYEKL. CDR3 length: 15 residues. The CDR3 loop is CASSQVHPTNTEAFF. The DNA for the CDR3 is TGCGCCAGCAGCCAAGTTCACCCAACCAACACTGAAGCTTTCTTT.

In the case of this clone: Since the CDR3 does not end with the conserved phenylalanine or tryptophan, this likely comes from a read error. The chain employs TRBV2 and TRBJ1-6; 8 nucleotides agree with TRBD1. This CDR3 contains 16 residues. Germline V gene lookup returns CDR1 SNHLY and CDR2 FYNNEI. V gave up 8 bases and J gave up 4 bases; unmatched junction bases: 10. CDR3 bases: TGTGCCAGCTCAGATCAGGGGGCTGGGTATAATTCACCCCTCCACTCT. Encoded protein: CASSDQGAGYNSPLHS.

Only a few counts were recorded for this clone. The chain uses TRBV12-3 or TRBV12-4 and TRBJ2-1, with TRBD2 matching 8 bases. J was trimmed by 8 bases and V by 5 bases; bases with no gene match: 11. This CDR3 spans 15 amino acids. The CDR3 here is CASSLLSGGVDEQFF. CDR3 DNA: TGTGCCAGCAGTCTACTGTCGGGAGGGGTCGATGAGCAGTTCTTC.